This T cell receptor beta chain was sequenced for a study of blood T cell repertoires in COVID-19. Whole-study context: PBMCs, B-cell-depleted T cells, or T cells were the source of the cDNA or gDNA that made up the material.

Patients at the Seattle site were enrolled during active infection and followed longitudinally. The table came from immunoSEQ multiplex PCR; TCRdb's copy has only in-frame clones and leaves some out. The data hold approximately 460,000 clones, with about 91% observed a single time. Germline V gives CDR1 SEHNR, CDR2 FQNEAQ (reference sequence). V was trimmed by 2 bases and J by 6 bases, leaving 7 bases between them. This CDR3 is built from 12 residues. The receptor's source is a man between 18 and 29 years old with COVID-19, enrolled during active disease. The specimen was peripheral blood. The rearrangement joins TRBV7-9 to TRBJ1-2, with D unclear. CDR3 bases: TGTGCCAGCAGCTTATATCTTGATGGCTACACCTTC. The encoded protein is CASSLYLDGYTF.